Described below is a single TCR beta chain sequence and its context. There is no known antigen for this receptor. The input lacks base qualities; no much larger clone sits a single base away. The data stem from a study of shared clonotypes between healthy human individuals (dated by TCRdb to 2019 to 2021). Looking at the study overall: A few men and a couple of women, aged 18 to 49 years, made up the cohort. For each donor, CD4 naive and CD4 memory were each run on three plates, CD8 naive on two plates, and CD8 memory on one plate. The study deeply sequenced blood TCR repertoires of about 5 healthy adults to estimate repertoire size and the extent of clonotype sharing between individuals. To increase sequencing depth and limit assay-specific biases, TCR repertoire library preparation and sequencing were carried out by different laboratories using diverse techniques. Leukapheresis yielded between about 0.8 and 8.9 billion PBMCs per donor.

TCR CDR3 regions were amplified from genomic DNA by multiplex PCR using the deep immunoSEQ assay. Extracted genomic DNA from each cell subset was distributed evenly across all wells of several immunoSEQ 96-well plates, and each plate was treated as a replicate. For sorted subsets, roughly 190 ng of genomic DNA, equivalent to 25,000 to 35,000 T cell genomes, went into each replicate PCR. The purified libraries were quantified using a Qubit 3.0 fluorometer, sized with a Bioanalyzer 2100, and then quantified again using the KAPA Library Quantification kit. Every immunoSEQ 96-well plate was sequenced on a separate single-read 150-cycle Illumina NextSeq 550 flow cell. Per the original workflow: Because the immunoSEQ output held only junctional sequences and lacked quality scores, the filtering could not match the filtering applied to full-length reads. To assign V/J genes and CDR3, sequences were annotated against IMGT germline references using PyIR, a Python wrapper for IgBLAST v1.9. Any read was removed if the V/J assignment was weak (E-value above 1e-6), the CDR3 was missing, or the read contained stop codons, out-of-frame junctions, or ambiguous translated residues. V3J clonotypes were defined as sequences sharing an identical inferred V gene, J gene, and CDR3 amino acid sequence. Percentage overlap between repertoires was calculated by dividing the number of shared unique clonotypes by the size of the smaller repertoire. Richness of each repertoire was evaluated using RTK rarefaction, the Chao1 estimator, and Recon v2.1 estimates of unobserved clonotypes. For all TCRbeta clonotypes obtained by the gDNA method from a few donors, generation probabilities were computed with OLGA. TCRdb carries this immuneACCESS record with in-frame sequences only. Its versions omit some clonotypes, under half of them owing to an unresolved V gene in the studies checked, with the rest unexplained. V, J and clone size reflect that table, while D and trimming were determined from the DNA. The sample table records 1.5 million to 2.5 million clones; approximately 94% of these occur just once. The top ten clonotypes cover more than 0.95% of the sample.

For the CD8 naive samples, CD45RO-negative cells were positively selected for CCR7, yielding a CD45RA+CCR7+ population from which TemRA cells were excluded. Donors were healthy HIV-negative adults with no recently reported acute infections or vaccinations. Only Caucasian adults living in Nashville, Tennessee, USA were represented among the donors. After blood collection by leukapheresis, PBMCs were isolated using Ficoll-Histopaque density gradient centrifugation and then cryopreserved in the vapor phase of liquid nitrogen. Analytical flow cytometry was used to check the purity and quantity of each magnetically sorted T cell population. Genomic DNA was isolated from every sorted fraction and measured by UV absorbance on a Nanodrop 2000c. From V the trimming removes 5 bases and from J it removes 0 bases, while the gene matches leave 3 bases of the junction unaccounted for. The germline V gene sets CDR1 to MRHNA and CDR2 to SNTAGT. The CDR3 runs 15 residues from the cysteine to the phenylalanine. Only the CDR3 DNA stays, 45 bases, in frame from base 1.

Findings and caveats that apply to the study as a whole: Sampling was restricted to blood, and TCR repertoires in tissue are likely to differ from TCR repertoires in blood. Because the study included a small number of donors, the genetic and exposure-history diversity represented was limited. Pairwise subsampling led to the expectation that sequencing depth would affect the degree of clonotype sharing among donors. Larger estimated clonotype richness was generally found for naive subsets than for memory subsets. Compared with non-shared clonotypes, clonotypes shared by all four sorted-subset donors had higher generation probabilities. Sharing across a few donors was observed for approximately 4.6% of naive CD4, over 3% of naive CD8, 2% to 2.5% of memory CD4, and around 0.4% of memory CD8 clonotypes. Incomplete sequencing was indicated by rarefaction of sorted-subset datasets, despite the large sequencing depth.

The rearrangement joined TRBV6-4 to TRBJ2-3; TRBD1 matches 9 bases in the middle. This clonotype was obtained from a man younger than 30 in good health. The sample consisted of naive CD8+ T cells sorted from blood. What the cell subset or site label conveys for this sample: CD45RA+CCR7+. CDR3 sequence: CASSLGTGSTDTQYF. In nucleotides, the sequence is TGTGCCAGCAGTCTCGGGACAGGGAGCACAGATACGCAGTATTTT.